Presented here are 15 T cell receptor beta chains from one specimen sequenced in a study of blood T cell repertoires in COVID-19. The assay was immunoSEQ multiplex PCR, and TCRdb's table has in-frame clones only and misses some. There are 200,000 to 250,000 clones in the sample; about 82% occur only once, and roughly 2% lies in the top ten. Sequenced sample: PBMCs or T cells enriched from blood (not recorded which). These receptors all come from a woman in her fifties or sixties who had recovered from COVID-19.

This clone was found a few times. This chain uses TRBV6-2 or TRBV6-3 with TRBJ1-2; D might be TRBD1 (6 bases). CDR3 length equals 15 residues. The ends were cut back, 2 bases at V and 4 bases at J, with 14 bases in the middle. Germline loops: CDR1 MNHEY, CDR2 SVGEGT. This CDR3 is CASSYLTGGPYGYTF. The CDR3 DNA reads as TGTGCCAGCAGTTACCTGACAGGCGGTCCCTATGGCTACACCTTC.

The chain combines TRBV11-2 with TRBJ2-7; TRBD1 aligns across 9 bases. J gave up 3 bases and V 5 bases, and 8 bases lay outside the gene matches. The CDR3 totals 15 residues. Per germline, CDR1 SGHAT and CDR2 FQNNGV. The CDR3, as DNA: TGTGCCAGCAGCGCGTCCGGGACAGGGATCTACGAGCAGTACTTC. Translation gives CASSASGTGIYEQYF.

This clone appeared a few times. For the CDR3, the DNA is TGTGCCATCAGTGTCACCGCTTCAGGATCACCCCTCCACTTT. Translated, it gives CAISVTASGSPLHF. V gene TRBV10-3 combines with J gene TRBJ1-6; the D is unclear. Germline values: CDR1 ENHRY, CDR2 SYGVKD. The CDR3 runs 14 residues. Trimming pared 4 bases from V and 10 bases from J, leaving 14 bases between.

The rearrangement joins TRBV14 to TRBJ1-2, with unresolved D. V was trimmed by 1 base and J by 5 bases, leaving 11 bases between them. Germline V gene lookup returns CDR1 SGHDN and CDR2 FVKESK. CDR3 length: 14 amino acids. The CDR3 DNA is TGTGCCAGCAGCCAAGTAGCTTTGGGTTATGGCTACACCTTC. Its translation: CASSQVALGYGYTF. The variable domain in full, with the rest retrieved from reference TRBV14 and TRBJ1-2, is EAGVTQFPSHSVIEKGQTVTLRCDPISGHDNLYWYRRVMGKEIKFLLHFVKESKQDESGMPNNRFLAERTGGTYSTLKVQPAELEDSGVYFCASSQVALGYGYTFGSGTRLTVV.

The chain is built from TRBV14 and TRBJ1-2; the D gene is possibly TRBD1 (6 bases). This CDR3 region has 14 residues. Trimming removed 4 bases at V and 6 bases at J, with 15 bases between. The germline gives CDR1 SGHDN, CDR2 FVKESK. DNA of the CDR3: TGTGCCAGCAGCCGAGCGCTGGACAGCCATGGCTACACCTTC. It codes for CASSRALDSHGYTF.

The chain links TRBV7-9 to TRBJ2-1; D gene uncertain. Trimming stripped 5 bases from V and 8 bases from J, with 13 bases between. Germline V CDR1 and CDR2: SEHNR, FQNEAQ (reference sequence). The CDR3 loop spans 13 amino acids. This chain's CDR3 is CASSPRTSDEQFF. In DNA, the CDR3 is TGTGCCAGCAGCCCCCGAACCAGCGATGAGCAGTTCTTC.

This chain joins TRBV10-2 and TRBJ2-1; 11 bases agree with TRBD2. Germline V gene sequence: CDR1 WSHSY, CDR2 SAAADI. The trim removed 6 bases at V and 8 bases at J, leaving 9 bases unmatched. This CDR3 comprises 15 residues. Here the CDR3 reads CASSSGTSGVDEQFF. DNA for the CDR3: TGCGCCAGCAGCTCCGGGACTAGCGGTGTAGATGAGCAGTTCTTC.

The chain recombines TRBV11-3 with TRBJ2-3; 9 bases align to TRBD2. Germline V gene data show CDR1 as SGHNT and CDR2 as YENEEA. The V gene end was trimmed by 5 bases and the J gene end by 4 bases; junction bases not matched to a gene: 7. The CDR3 has 15 residues. In nucleotides, the CDR3 is TGTGCCAGCAGCCGTAGCGGGAGTAACCCAGATACGCAGTATTTT. Protein product: CASSRSGSNPDTQYF.

This chain links TRBV9 with TRBJ2-1, with a tentative D call TRBD2 (5 bases). Germline V gene lookup returns CDR1 SGDLS and CDR2 YYNGEE. V was cut by 0 bases and J by 8 bases, with 9 bases left in between. The CDR3 has 13 amino acids. CDR3 DNA: TGTGCCAGCAGCGTAGCGGGGAGTTATGAGCAGTTCTTC. Amino acid sequence: CASSVAGSYEQFF.

This clone was detected only once. This rearrangement joins TRBV3-1 (or the pseudogene TRBV3-2) to TRBJ2-7, with 12 bases lining up with TRBD2. The junction had 9 bases not matched to a gene; V was cut back by 3 bases and J by 6 bases. CDR1 is LGHDT and CDR2 is YNNKEL in the germline V gene (reference sequence). The CDR3 spans 16 residues. The CDR3 region has the DNA TGTGCCAGCAGCCATCGGCTAGCGGGAGGGCGCTTCGAGCAGTACTTC. Residues: CASSHRLAGGRFEQYF.

The rearrangement joins TRBV19 to TRBJ2-1; 7 nucleotides line up with TRBD1. There are 12 residues in the CDR3. The ends lost 5 bases at V and 8 bases at J; junction bases unmatched: 3. In germline, CDR1 is LNHDA, CDR2 SQIVND (reference sequence). In DNA form, the CDR3 reads TGTGCCAGTAGTGCCACAGGGGATGAGCAGTTCTTC. This encodes CASSATGDEQFF.

This rearrangement joins TRBV2 to TRBJ1-4; D may be TRBD1 (5 bases). The CDR3 has 14 amino acids. The V gene lost 4 bases and the J gene lost 8 bases, with 14 bases spanning the gap. In germline, CDR1 is SNHLY, CDR2 FYNNEI. For the CDR3, the DNA is TGTGCCAGCAGTGTGGGGGGTTCTGGCGAAAAACTGTTTTTT. Translated, it gives CASSVGGSGEKLFF.

The rearrangement joins TRBV5-1 to TRBJ2-2; TRBD1 aligns across 7 bases. CDR1 and CDR2 from the germline V gene are SGHRS and YFSETQ. This CDR3 region has 13 residues. The junction had 2 bases not matched to a gene; V was cut back by 9 bases and J by 0 bases. The CDR3 loop reads CATQGANTGELFF. The CDR3 nucleotides are TGCGCCACCCAGGGGGCGAACACCGGGGAGCTGTTTTTT. Using reference TRBV5-1 and TRBJ2-2 for the parts outside the CDR3, the full variable domain is KAGVTQTPRYLIKTRGQQVTLSCSPISGHRSVSWYQQTPGQGLQFLFEYFSETQRNKGNFPGRFSGRQFSNSRSEMNVSTLELGDSALYLCATQGANTGELFFGEGSRLTVL.

CDR3 nucleotides: TGCAGTGCTAGTACTGGGGGGAGCAATCAGCCCCAGCATTTT. Translated: CSASTGGSNQPQHF. The J gene is TRBJ1-5, the V gene TRBV20-1, with D perhaps TRBD1 (5 bases). The CDR3 extends over 14 amino acids. CDR1 and CDR2 (germline): DFQATT, SNEGSKA (reference sequence). V was cut by 3 bases and J by 1 base, with 10 bases left in between.

This rearrangement joins TRBV3-1 (or the pseudogene TRBV3-2) to TRBJ2-1, with 7 bases that match TRBD2. This CDR3 comprises 15 residues. Unmatched junction bases numbered 4, after V lost 4 bases and J lost 1 base. The germline CDR1 and CDR2 sequences are LGHDT and YNNKEL (reference sequence). The CDR3 DNA sequence: TGTGCCAGCAGCCTTCGGGGGGTATCCTACAATGAGCAGTTCTTC. It translates to CASSLRGVSYNEQFF.